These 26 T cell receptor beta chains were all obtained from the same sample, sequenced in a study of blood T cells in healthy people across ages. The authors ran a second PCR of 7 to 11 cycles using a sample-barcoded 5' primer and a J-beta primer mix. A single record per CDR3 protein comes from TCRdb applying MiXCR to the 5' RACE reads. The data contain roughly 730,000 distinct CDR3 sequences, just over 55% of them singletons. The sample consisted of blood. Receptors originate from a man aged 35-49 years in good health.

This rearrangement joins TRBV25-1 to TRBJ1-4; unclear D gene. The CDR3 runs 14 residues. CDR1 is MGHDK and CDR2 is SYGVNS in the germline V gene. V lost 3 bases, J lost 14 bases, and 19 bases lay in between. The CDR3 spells CASSDPGPEEKLFF. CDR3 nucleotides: TGTGCCAGCAGTGACCCGGGTCCCGAAGAGAAGCTGTTTTTT.

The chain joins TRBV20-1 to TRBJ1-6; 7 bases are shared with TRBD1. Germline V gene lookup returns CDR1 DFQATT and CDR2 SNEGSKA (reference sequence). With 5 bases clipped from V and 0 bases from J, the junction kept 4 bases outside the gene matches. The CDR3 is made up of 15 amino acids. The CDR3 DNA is TGCAGTGCTCTACAGGGGTCCTCCTATAATTCACCCCTCCACTTT. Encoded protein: CSALQGSSYNSPLHF.

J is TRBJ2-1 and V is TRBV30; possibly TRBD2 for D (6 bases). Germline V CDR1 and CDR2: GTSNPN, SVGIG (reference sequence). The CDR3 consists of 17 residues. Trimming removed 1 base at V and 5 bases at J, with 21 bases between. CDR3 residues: CAWSGGNGGLAHNEQFF. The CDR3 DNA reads TGTGCCTGGAGTGGGGGTAACGGGGGTCTAGCCCACAATGAGCAGTTCTTC.

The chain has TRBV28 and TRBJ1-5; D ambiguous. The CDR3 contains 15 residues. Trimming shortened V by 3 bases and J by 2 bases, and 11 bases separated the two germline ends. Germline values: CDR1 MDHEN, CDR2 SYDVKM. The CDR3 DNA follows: TGTGCCAGCAGTTTCACCGGGGTGGGCAATCAGCCCCAGCATTTT. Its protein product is CASSFTGVGNQPQHF.

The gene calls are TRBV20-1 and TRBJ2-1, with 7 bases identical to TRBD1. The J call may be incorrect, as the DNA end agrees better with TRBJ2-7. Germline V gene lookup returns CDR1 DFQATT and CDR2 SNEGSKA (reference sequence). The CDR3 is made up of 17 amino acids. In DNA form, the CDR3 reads TGCAGTGCTAGAGATCGGGAAGGGGGCTCGTCCTACAATGAGCAGTACTTC. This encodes CSARDREGGSSYNEQYF.

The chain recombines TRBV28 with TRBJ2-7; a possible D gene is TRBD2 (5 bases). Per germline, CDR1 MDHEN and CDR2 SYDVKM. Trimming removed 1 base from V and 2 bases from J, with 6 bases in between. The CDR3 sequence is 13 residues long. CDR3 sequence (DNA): TGTGCCAGCAGTTTATTACTAGCCTACGAGCAGTACTTC. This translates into CASSLLLAYEQYF.

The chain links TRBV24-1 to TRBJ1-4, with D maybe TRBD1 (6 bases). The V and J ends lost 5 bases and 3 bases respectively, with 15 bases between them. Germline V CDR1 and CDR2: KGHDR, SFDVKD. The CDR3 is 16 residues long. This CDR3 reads CATSVRDIEANEKLFF. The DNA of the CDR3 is TGTGCCACCAGTGTTCGGGACATCGAGGCTAATGAAAAACTGTTTTTT.

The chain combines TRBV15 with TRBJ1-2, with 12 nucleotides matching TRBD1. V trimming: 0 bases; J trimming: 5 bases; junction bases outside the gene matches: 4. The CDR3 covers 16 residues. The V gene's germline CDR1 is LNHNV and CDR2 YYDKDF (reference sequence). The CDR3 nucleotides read TGTGCCACCAGCAGAGAACCGGGACAGGGGGCGTATGGCTACACCTTC. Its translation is CATSREPGQGAYGYTF.

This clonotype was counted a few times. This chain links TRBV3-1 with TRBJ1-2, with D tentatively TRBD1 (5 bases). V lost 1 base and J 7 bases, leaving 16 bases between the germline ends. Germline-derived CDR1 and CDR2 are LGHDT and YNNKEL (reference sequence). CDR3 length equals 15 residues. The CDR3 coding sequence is TGTGCCAGCAGCCAAGCCCCTCAGGGTCGGGGTGGCTACACCTTC. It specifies CASSQAPQGRGGYTF.

The CDR3 here is CASRTGHNIQETQYF. In DNA form, the CDR3 reads TGTGCCAGCAGGACAGGGCACAATATCCAAGAGACCCAGTACTTC. The chain combines TRBV7-2 with TRBJ2-5, with 7 nucleotides matching TRBD1. Per the germline V gene, CDR1 is SGHTA and CDR2 is FQGNSA. Germline trimming cut 6 bases from V and 1 base from J; bases unmatched to any gene: 8. This CDR3 region has 15 residues.

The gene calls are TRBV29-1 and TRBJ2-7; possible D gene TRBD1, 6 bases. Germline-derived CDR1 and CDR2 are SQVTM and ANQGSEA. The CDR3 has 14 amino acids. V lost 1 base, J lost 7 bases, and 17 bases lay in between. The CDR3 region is CSVEGGQAYNEQYF. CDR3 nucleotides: TGCAGCGTTGAAGGGGGGCAGGCTTACAATGAGCAGTACTTC.

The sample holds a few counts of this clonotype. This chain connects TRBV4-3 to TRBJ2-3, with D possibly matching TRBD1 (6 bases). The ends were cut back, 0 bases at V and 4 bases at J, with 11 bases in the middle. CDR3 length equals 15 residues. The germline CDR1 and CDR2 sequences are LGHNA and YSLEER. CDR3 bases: TGCGCCAGCAGCCAAGATAACAGGGCGGCAGATACGCAGTATTTT. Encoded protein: CASSQDNRAADTQYF.

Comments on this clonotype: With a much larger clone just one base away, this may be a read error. The DNA for the CDR3 is TGTGCCATCAGTTCGGACACACGGTCGGTCTATGGCTGCACCTTC. This gives the protein CAISSDTRSVYGCTF. The chain combines TRBV10-3 with TRBJ1-2; D is possibly TRBD1 (5 bases). CDR3 length equals 15 residues. In germline, CDR1 is ENHRY, CDR2 SYGVKD.

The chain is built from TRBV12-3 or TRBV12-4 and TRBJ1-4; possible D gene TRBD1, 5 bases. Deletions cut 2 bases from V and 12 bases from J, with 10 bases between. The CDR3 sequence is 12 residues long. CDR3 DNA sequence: TGTGCCAGCAGTTTATGGGGCGAGGAACTGTTTTTT. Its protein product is CASSLWGEELFF.

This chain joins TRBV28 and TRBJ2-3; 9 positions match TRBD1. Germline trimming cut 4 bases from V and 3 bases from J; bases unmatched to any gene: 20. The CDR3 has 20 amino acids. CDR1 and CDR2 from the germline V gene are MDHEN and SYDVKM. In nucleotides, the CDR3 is TGTGCCAGCAGTTCCCCGGACGGGACAGGGCCACGGCGAGGGACAGATACGCAGTATTTT. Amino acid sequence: CASSSPDGTGPRRGTDTQYF.

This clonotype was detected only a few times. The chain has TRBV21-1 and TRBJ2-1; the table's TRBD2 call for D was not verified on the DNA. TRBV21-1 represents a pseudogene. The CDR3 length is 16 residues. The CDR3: CASSRTSGRVGNEQFF. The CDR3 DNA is TGTGCCAGCAGCAGAACTAGCGGGAGGGTGGGGAATGAGCAGTTCTTC.

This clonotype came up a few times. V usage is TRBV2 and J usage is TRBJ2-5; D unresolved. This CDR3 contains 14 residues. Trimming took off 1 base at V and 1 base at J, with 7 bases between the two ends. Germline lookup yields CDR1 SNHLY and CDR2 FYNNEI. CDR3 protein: CASSEGVGQETQYF. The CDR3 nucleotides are TGTGCCAGCAGTGAAGGTGTGGGCCAAGAGACCCAGTACTTC.

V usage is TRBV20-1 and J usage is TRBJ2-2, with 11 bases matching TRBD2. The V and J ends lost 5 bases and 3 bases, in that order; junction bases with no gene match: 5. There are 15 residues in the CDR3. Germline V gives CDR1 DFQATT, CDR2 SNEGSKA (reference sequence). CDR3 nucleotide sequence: TGCAGTGCTCCCGGGACTAGCGGTGACACCGGGGAGCTGTTTTTT. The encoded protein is CSAPGTSGDTGELFF.

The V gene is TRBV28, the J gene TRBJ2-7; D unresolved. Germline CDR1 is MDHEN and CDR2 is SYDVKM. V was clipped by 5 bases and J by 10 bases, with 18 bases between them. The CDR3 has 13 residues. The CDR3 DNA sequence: TGTGCCAGCAGTCCCTCCGATTATCAGTTTCAGTACTTC. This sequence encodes CASSPSDYQFQYF.

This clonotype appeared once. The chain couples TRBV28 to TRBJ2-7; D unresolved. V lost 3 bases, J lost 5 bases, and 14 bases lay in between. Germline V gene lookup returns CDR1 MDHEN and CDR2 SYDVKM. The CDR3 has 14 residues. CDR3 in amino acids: CASSFSSGVDEQYF. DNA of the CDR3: TGTGCCAGCAGTTTTTCGTCTGGGGTAGACGAGCAGTACTTC.

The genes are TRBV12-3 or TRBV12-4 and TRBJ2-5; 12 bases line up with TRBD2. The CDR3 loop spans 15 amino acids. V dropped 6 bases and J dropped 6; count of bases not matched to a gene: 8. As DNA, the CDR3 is TGTGCCAGCAGGCCCTACGGACTAGCGGGACAGACCCAGTACTTC. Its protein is CASRPYGLAGQTQYF.

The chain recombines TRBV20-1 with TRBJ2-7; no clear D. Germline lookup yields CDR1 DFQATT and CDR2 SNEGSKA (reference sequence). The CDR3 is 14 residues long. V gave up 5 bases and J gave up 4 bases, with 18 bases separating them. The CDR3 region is CSAEVGIKIYEQYF. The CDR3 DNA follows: TGCAGTGCTGAGGTGGGGATAAAAATTTACGAGCAGTACTTC.

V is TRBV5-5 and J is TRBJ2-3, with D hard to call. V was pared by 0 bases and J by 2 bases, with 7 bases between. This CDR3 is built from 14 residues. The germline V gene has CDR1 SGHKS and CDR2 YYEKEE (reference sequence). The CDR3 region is CASSLDSLTDTQYF. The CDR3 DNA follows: TGTGCCAGCAGCTTGGATTCGCTCACAGATACGCAGTATTTT. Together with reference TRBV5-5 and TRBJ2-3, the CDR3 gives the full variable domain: DAGVTQSPTHLIKTRGQQVTLRCSPISGHKSVSWYQQVLGQGPQFIFQYYEKEERGRGNFPDRFSARQFPNYSSELNVNALLLGDSALYLCASSLDSLTDTQYFGPGTRLTVL.

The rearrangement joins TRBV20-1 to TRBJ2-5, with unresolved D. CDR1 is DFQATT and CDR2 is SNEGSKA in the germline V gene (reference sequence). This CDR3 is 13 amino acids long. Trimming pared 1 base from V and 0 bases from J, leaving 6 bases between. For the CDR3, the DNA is TGCAGTGCTAGAGCACAGTACCAAGAGACCCAGTACTTC. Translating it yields CSARAQYQETQYF.

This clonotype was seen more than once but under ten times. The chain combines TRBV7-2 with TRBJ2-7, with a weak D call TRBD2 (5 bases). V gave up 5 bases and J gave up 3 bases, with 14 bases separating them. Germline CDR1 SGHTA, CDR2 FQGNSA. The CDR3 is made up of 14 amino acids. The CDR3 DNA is TGTGCCAGCAGCGTCAACTCGGGGAGCTACGAGCAGTACTTC. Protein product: CASSVNSGSYEQYF.

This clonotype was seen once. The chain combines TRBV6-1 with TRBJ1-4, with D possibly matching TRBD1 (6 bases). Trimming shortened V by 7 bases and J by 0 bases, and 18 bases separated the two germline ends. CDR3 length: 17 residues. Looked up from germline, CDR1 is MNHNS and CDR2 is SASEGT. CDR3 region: CASTAGQGPATNEKLFF. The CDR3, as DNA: TGTGCCAGCACCGCGGGCCAGGGGCCTGCAACTAATGAAAAACTGTTTTTT.